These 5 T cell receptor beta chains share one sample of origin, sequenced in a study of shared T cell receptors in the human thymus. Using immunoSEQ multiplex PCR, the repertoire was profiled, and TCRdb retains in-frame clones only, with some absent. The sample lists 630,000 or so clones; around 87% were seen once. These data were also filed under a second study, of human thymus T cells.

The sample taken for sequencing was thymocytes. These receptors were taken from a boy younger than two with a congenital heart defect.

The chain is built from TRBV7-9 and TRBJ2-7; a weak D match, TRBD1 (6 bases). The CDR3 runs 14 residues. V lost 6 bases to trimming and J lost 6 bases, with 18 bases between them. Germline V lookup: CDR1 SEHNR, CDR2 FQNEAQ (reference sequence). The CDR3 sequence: CASRRTESICEQYF. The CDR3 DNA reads TGTGCCAGCAGAAGGACAGAATCCATCTGCGAGCAGTACTTC. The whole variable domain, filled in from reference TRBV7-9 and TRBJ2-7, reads DTGVSQNPRHKITKRGQNVTFRCDPISEHNRLYWYRQTLGQGPEFLTYFQNEAQLEKSRLLSDRFSAERPKGSFSTLEIQRTEQGDSAMYLCASRRTESICEQYFGPGTRLTVT.

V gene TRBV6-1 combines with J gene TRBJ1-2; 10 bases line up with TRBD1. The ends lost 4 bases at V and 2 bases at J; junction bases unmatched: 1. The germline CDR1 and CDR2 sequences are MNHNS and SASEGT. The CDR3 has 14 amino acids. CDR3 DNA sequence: TGTGCCAGCAGTGGACAGGGGGCGAACTATGGCTACACCTTC. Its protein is CASSGQGANYGYTF.

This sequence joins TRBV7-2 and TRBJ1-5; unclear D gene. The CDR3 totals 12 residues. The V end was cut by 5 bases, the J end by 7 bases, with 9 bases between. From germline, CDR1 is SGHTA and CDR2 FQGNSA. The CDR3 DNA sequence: TGTGCCAGCAGCGAAGGTAGCCAGCCCCAGCATTTT. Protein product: CASSEGSQPQHF.

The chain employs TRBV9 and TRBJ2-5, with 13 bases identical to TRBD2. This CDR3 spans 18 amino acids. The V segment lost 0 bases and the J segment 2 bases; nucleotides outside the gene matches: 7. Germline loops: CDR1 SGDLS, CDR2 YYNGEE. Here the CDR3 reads CASSVGTSGRTPQETQYF. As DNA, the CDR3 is TGTGCCAGCAGCGTAGGGACTAGCGGGAGAACTCCGCAAGAGACCCAGTACTTC.

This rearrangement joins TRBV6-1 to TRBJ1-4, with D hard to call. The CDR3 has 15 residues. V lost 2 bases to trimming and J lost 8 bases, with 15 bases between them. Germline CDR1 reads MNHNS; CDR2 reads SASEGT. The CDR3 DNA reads TGTGCCAGCAGTGAAATCCGGGAATTATTAGAAAAACTGTTTTTT. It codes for CASSEIRELLEKLFF.